Here is one T cell receptor (beta chain) with its context. Antigen specificity is unknown. The ends were cut back, 3 bases at V and 0 bases at J, with 9 bases in the middle. In germline, CDR1 is MNHEY, CDR2 SVGAGI. This CDR3 region has 14 residues. The data belong to a study of shared clonotypes between healthy human individuals. Study background: The study drew on two women and three men aged 18 to 49 as donors. Findings and limits, study-wide: Among several donors, approximately 4.6% of naive CD4 clonotypes were found in common.

CD8 cells classed as naive were CD45RO-negative and positively selected for CCR7, excluding terminally differentiated effector memory CD45RA+ cells. Sorted-subset replicate PCR reactions were performed with about 190 ng DNA, corresponding to tens of thousands of T cell genomes. Assay: immunoSEQ multiplex PCR; the TCRdb copy retains only in-frame clones and omits some. The data contain hundreds of thousands of clones, around 96% of them seen just once; the ten biggest clones take up more than 0.085%. The specimen sequenced was naive CD8+ T cells sorted from blood. The receptor comes from a woman in her 30s in good health. V and J are TRBV6-5 and TRBJ2-7; no firm D call. For the CDR3, the DNA is TGTGCCAGCAGTTATATTGTGGGCTCCTACGAGCAGTACTTC. Residues: CASSYIVGSYEQYF.